The 14 T cell receptor beta chains below come from one sample, sequenced in a study of long-term antiretroviral therapy in people with HIV. At the survey level, the v3.0 immunoSEQ assay was run. Method: immunoSEQ multiplex PCR; TCRdb's copy keeps in-frame clones and lacks some. The table records about 43,000 clones, roughly 86% of them present only once. The sequenced sample was unsorted PBMCs, obtained 0.1 years before starting antiretroviral therapy. These receptors were obtained from a woman in her forties or fifties with HIV.

CDR3 protein: CASIAGTGAGTQYF. The CDR3 DNA reads TGCGCCAGCATAGCTGGGACAGGGGCAGGGACCCAGTACTTC. The chain has TRBV5-1 and TRBJ2-5, with TRBD1 matching 10 bases. Trimming removed 6 bases from V and 7 bases from J; junction bases left unmatched: 9. Germline V gene sequence: CDR1 SGHRS, CDR2 YFSETQ. This CDR3 contains 14 residues.

J is TRBJ1-2 and V is TRBV7-2; D not resolved. The V end lost 2 bases, the J end lost 0 bases, and 4 bases lay between the germline ends. The CDR3 runs 13 residues. Germline V gene lookup returns CDR1 SGHTA and CDR2 FQGNSA. The CDR3 reads CASSLYSNYGYTF. The CDR3 DNA is TGTGCCAGCAGCTTATACTCTAACTATGGCTACACCTTC.

V usage is TRBV5-1 and J usage is TRBJ1-1, with a weak D call TRBD1 (5 bases). Trimming left V 0 bases short and J 2 bases short, with 8 bases between. The CDR3 consists of 14 residues. Germline CDR1 reads SGHRS; CDR2 reads YFSETQ. In nucleotides, the CDR3 is TGCGCCAGCAGCTTGGAAGGGGCCAACACTGAAGCTTTCTTT. Its translation is CASSLEGANTEAFF.

The chain recombines TRBV7-6 with TRBJ2-1, with 9 bases matching TRBD2. Germline V lookup: CDR1 SGHVS, CDR2 FNYEAQ. Losses at the gene ends were 5 bases for V and 4 bases for J; bases not matched to a gene: 6. CDR3 length: 15 amino acids. The CDR3 coding sequence is TGTGCCAGCAGCCTAAGCGGGGGGCATTACAATGAGCAGTTCTTC. This codes for CASSLSGGHYNEQFF. The full variable domain, its missing parts supplied by reference TRBV7-6 and TRBJ2-1, is GAGVSQSPRYKVTKRGQDVALRCDPISGHVSLYWYRQALGQGPEFLTYFNYEAQQDKSGLPNDRFSAERPEGSISTLTIQRTEQRDSAMYRCASSLSGGHYNEQFFGPGTRLTVL.

The rearrangement links TRBV7-9 to TRBJ2-5, with TRBD2 matching 7 bases. Per germline, CDR1 SEHNR and CDR2 FQNEAQ (reference sequence). The CDR3 consists of 13 residues. V gave up 6 bases and J gave up 1 base; unmatched junction bases: 2. DNA for the CDR3: TGTGCCAGCAGAGCGGGACTCCAAGAGACCCAGTACTTC. It encodes CASRAGLQETQYF.

The chain combines TRBV6-1 with TRBJ1-2; D might be TRBD1 (5 bases). CDR1 is MNHNS and CDR2 is SASEGT in the germline V gene. V shed 8 bases and J shed 8 bases, with 15 bases lying between them. CDR3 length: 12 residues. CDR3 residues: CASYDSQSGYTF. CDR3 nucleotide sequence: TGTGCCAGCTACGACAGTCAGAGCGGCTACACCTTC.

J is TRBJ1-1 and V is TRBV9; D is perhaps TRBD1 (6 bases). The V end was cut by 0 bases, the J end by 8 bases, with 11 bases between. The CDR3 sequence is 13 residues long. Germline loops: CDR1 SGDLS, CDR2 YYNGEE. This chain's CDR3 is CASSVGRGTEAFF. For the CDR3, the DNA is TGTGCCAGCAGCGTAGGGAGGGGGACAGAAGCTTTCTTT.

This clone occurred a few times. J is TRBJ1-2 and V is TRBV10-3; possibly TRBD1 for D (6 bases). Trimming took 3 bases from V and 2 from J, leaving 13 bases between them. Germline lookup yields CDR1 ENHRY and CDR2 SYGVKD. The CDR3 extends over 15 amino acids. The CDR3 sequence is CAISEGPGANYGYTF. In DNA form, the CDR3 reads TGTGCCATCAGTGAAGGCCCAGGGGCGAACTATGGCTACACCTTC.

The chain combines TRBV7-2 with TRBJ1-4; TRBD1 aligns across 11 bases. Germline trimming cut 8 bases from V and 5 bases from J; bases unmatched to any gene: 10. CDR3 length: 16 amino acids. Per germline, CDR1 SGHTA and CDR2 FQGNSA. The DNA of the CDR3 is TGTGCCAGCCGCATCACGGGGACAGGGGGGAATGAAAAACTGTTTTTT. Residues: CASRITGTGGNEKLFF.

The rearrangement links TRBV30 to TRBJ2-2; tentatively, D is TRBD1 or TRBD2 (5 bases each). The germline V gene has CDR1 GTSNPN and CDR2 SVGIG (reference sequence). V lost 2 bases and J lost 2, with 9 bases in between. This CDR3 region has 14 residues. The CDR3 DNA reads as TGTGCCTGGAGTCGGGACCATAACACCGGGGAGCTGTTTTTT. This sequence encodes CAWSRDHNTGELFF.

The CDR3 DNA sequence: TGCAGCGCCTGGGCAGGGAACACTGAAGCTTTCTTT. Translated: CSAWAGNTEAFF. The V call is TRBV29-1, the J call TRBJ1-1; no reliable D call. This CDR3 spans 12 amino acids. Germline-derived CDR1 and CDR2 are SQVTM and ANQGSEA. Trimming stripped 7 bases from V and 1 base from J, with 10 bases between. Full variable domain (rest looked up from reference TRBV29-1 and TRBJ1-1): SAVISQKPSRDICQRGTSLTIQCQVDSQVTMMFWYRQQPGQSLTLIATANQGSEATYESGFVIDKFPISRPNLTFSTLTVSNMSPEDSSIYLCSAWAGNTEAFFGQGTRLTVV.

The V call is TRBV18, the J call TRBJ2-3; D is unclear. This CDR3 spans 14 amino acids. From germline, CDR1 is KGHSH and CDR2 LQKENI. Trimming removed 3 bases from V and 0 bases from J, with 7 bases in between. CDR3 protein: CASSPPSSTDTQYF. The DNA for the CDR3 is TGTGCCAGCTCACCGCCTTCAAGCACAGATACGCAGTATTTT. The complete variable domain, with remaining parts taken from reference TRBV18 and TRBJ2-3, reads NAGVMQNPRHLVRRRGQEARLRCSPMKGHSHVYWYRQLPEEGLKFMVYLQKENIIDESGMPKERFSAEFPKEGPSILRIQQVVRGDSAAYFCASSPPSSTDTQYFGPGTRLTVL.

V and J are TRBV5-4 and TRBJ1-1, with D hard to call. The length of the CDR3 is 15 residues. Germline-derived CDR1 and CDR2 are SGHNT and YYREEE (reference sequence). Trimming took off 0 bases at V and 4 bases at J, with 13 bases between the two ends. CDR3 sequence reads: CASSLVATRGTEAFF. CDR3 sequence (DNA): TGTGCCAGCAGCTTGGTGGCGACACGGGGCACTGAAGCTTTCTTT.

This chain connects TRBV6-6 to TRBJ1-4; tentative D call: TRBD1 (5 bases). The CDR3 is 15 residues long. V lost 6 bases to trimming and J lost 1 base, with 12 bases between them. Germline CDR1 MNHNY, CDR2 SVGAGI (reference sequence). CDR3 residues: CASRLPGRTNEKLFF. In DNA, the CDR3 is TGTGCCAGCAGACTTCCAGGGAGAACTAATGAAAAACTGTTTTTT.